The sequence of this T cell receptor beta chain was determined in a study of T cell changes during pregnancy in multiple sclerosis. Sequencing used immunoSEQ multiplex PCR; TCRdb keeps in-frame clones, though not all of them. The table shows around 80,000 clones, with about 90% occurring only once. Germline CDR1 and CDR2: SGHVS and FNYEAQ. Trimming stripped 1 base from V and 2 bases from J, with 11 bases between. The CDR3 spans 15 residues. This receptor was obtained from a female donor with multiple sclerosis, enrolled in a pregnancy study. The gene calls are TRBV7-6 and TRBJ1-2, with D possibly matching TRBD1 (6 bases). The source material was peripheral blood, sampled before pregnancy. The CDR3 sequence is CASSLEQQGNYGYTF. The CDR3, as DNA: TGTGCCAGCAGCTTAGAACAACAGGGAAACTATGGCTACACCTTC.